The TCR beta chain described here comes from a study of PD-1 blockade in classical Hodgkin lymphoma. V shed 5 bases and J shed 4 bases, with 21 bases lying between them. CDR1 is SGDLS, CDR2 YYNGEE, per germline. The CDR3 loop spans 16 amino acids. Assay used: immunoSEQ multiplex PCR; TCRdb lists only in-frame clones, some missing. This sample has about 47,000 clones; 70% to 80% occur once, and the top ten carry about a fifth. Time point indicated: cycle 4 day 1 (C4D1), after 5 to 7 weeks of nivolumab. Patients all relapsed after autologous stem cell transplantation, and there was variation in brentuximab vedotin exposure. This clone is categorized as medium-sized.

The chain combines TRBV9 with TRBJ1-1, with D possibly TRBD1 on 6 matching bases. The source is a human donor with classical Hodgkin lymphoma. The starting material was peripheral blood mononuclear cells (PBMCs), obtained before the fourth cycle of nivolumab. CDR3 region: CASRAQTGSLGTEAFF. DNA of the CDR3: TGTGCCAGCAGGGCTCAAACAGGGTCTCTTGGCACTGAAGCTTTCTTT.